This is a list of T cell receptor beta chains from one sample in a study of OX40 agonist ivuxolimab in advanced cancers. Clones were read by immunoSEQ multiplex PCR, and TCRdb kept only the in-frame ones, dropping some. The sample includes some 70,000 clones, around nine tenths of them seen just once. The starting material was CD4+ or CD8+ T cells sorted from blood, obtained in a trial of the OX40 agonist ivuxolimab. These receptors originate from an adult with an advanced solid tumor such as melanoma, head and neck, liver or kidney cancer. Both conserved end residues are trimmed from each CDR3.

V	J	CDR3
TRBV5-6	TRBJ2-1	ASSLGTGLEQF
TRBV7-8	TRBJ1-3	ASSLEGQPGNTIY
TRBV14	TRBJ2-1	ASSQDTGDEQF
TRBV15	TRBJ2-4	ATSRDWTGGARVAKNIQY
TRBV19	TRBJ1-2	ASSIQGAPGYT
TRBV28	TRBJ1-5	ASSLMGDQTYQPQH
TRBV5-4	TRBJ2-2	ASSLVAGTNTGELF
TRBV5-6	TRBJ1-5	ASSLYTSNQPQH
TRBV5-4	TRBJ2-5	ASSSSGSRETQY
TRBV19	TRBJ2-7	ASSRQGLVYEQY
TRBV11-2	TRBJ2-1	ASSNERGGHNEQF
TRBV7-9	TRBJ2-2	ASSSDSNTGELF
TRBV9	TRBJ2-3	ASSVGGGSTDTQY
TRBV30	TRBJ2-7	AWSVHEQY
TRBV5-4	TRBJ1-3	ASSWGGLNAPSGNTIY
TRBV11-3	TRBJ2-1	ASSPRKGGSGNEQF
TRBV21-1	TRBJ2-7	ASSKNPRKNYSYEQY
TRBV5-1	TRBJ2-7	ASSLGTSGSHEQY
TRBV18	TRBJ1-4	ASSPARQGVNEKLF
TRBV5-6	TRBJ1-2	ASSTDRGSTYGYT
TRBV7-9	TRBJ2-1	ASSLGRGLALYNEQF
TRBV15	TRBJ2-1	ATGTYYNEQF
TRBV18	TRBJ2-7	ASSPGGQYSYEQY
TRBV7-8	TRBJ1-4	ASSLASGGSNEKLF
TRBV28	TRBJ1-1	ASSPGGADTEAF
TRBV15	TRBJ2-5	ATLLEGAGKETQY
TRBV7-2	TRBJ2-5	ASSPRGAWETQY
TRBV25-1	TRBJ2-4	ASSGLGKLNIQY
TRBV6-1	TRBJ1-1	ASSETGLTEAF
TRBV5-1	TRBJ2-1	ASSLDPRLVSSYNEQF
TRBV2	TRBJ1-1	ASSDWRGGGTEAF
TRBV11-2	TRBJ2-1	ASSLDRQVSSYNEQF
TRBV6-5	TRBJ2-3	ASARLLAGTDTQY